Listed below are T cell receptor beta chains from one sample, sequenced in a study of cytomegalovirus exposure and HLA in healthy donors. Data came from immunoSEQ multiplex PCR; TCRdb stores just in-frame clones and leaves some out. The repertoire consists of around 130,000 clones, with about three quarters occurring once and the leading ten covering around 1.5%. The sequencing sample was made of PBMCs. All receptors come from a woman younger than 30 in good health and CMV-seronegative. CDR3s include the opening cysteine and the closing phenylalanine or tryptophan. The D gene is left open where the match is weak. The size field is filled for only some rows; it gives once, few, many or a size class.

>NA|TRBJ1-1|TRBV27|NA
CASRFTGWNTEAFF
TGTGCCAGCAGATTTACAGGGTGGAACACTGAAGCTTTCTTT
>NA|TRBJ1-1|TRBV7-9|NA
CASSRGLGTSMNTEAFF
TGTGCCAGCAGCCGAGGGTTGGGGACATCGATGAACACTGAAGCTTTCTTT
>many|TRBJ2-7|TRBV5-1|NA
CASSVRGDGYEQYF
TGCGCCAGCAGCGTCAGGGGAGACGGCTACGAGCAGTACTTC
>once|TRBJ1-1|TRBV5-1|NA
CASSYRVDTEAFF
TGCGCCAGCAGCTACAGGGTGGACACTGAAGCTTTCTTT
>few|TRBJ1-1|TRBV7-9|NA
CASSLARESTEAFF
TGTGCCAGCAGCTTAGCTAGAGAGAGCACTGAAGCTTTCTTT
>few|TRBJ1-5|TRBV5-3|NA
CARSLGQEALPQHF
TGTGCCAGAAGCTTGGGACAGGAGGCGTTGCCCCAGCATTTT
>NA|TRBJ2-1|TRBV11-2|TRBD2
CASSPGPGLAGGNEQFF
TGTGCCAGCAGCCCAGGACCGGGACTAGCGGGAGGCAATGAGCAGTTCTTC
>few|TRBJ1-5|TRBV5-6|NA
CASSFGTGTPGEHF
NA
>NA|TRBJ1-2|TRBV27|NA
CASSLLGQGNYGYTF
TGTGCCAGCAGTTTGCTCGGGCAGGGGAACTATGGCTACACCTTC
>NA|TRBJ1-1|TRBV5-1|NA
CASSLIGQGNTEAFF
TGCGCCAGCAGCTTGATAGGGCAGGGAAACACTGAAGCTTTCTTT
>NA|TRBJ2-3|TRBV7-9|NA
CASSLGPVADTQYF
TGTGCCAGCAGCTTAGGGCCAGTCGCAGATACGCAGTATTTT
>NA|TRBJ2-5|TRBV10-3|NA
CAISESRREETQYF
TGTGCCATCAGTGAGTCTAGGAGGGAAGAGACCCAGTACTTC
>NA|TRBJ2-1|TRBV5-1|NA
CASSPGEWVGSNEQFF
TGCGCCAGCAGCCCGGGGGAATGGGTGGGGAGTAATGAGCAGTTCTTC
>NA|TRBJ1-1|TRBV19|NA
CASSIDGSTEAFF
TGTGCCAGTAGTATAGACGGGAGCACTGAAGCTTTCTTT
>NA|TRBJ2-1|TRBV7-9|TRBD1
CASSSRDREDEQFF
TGTGCCAGCAGCTCCCGGGACAGGGAAGATGAGCAGTTCTTC
>NA|TRBJ2-5|TRBV30|TRBD1
CAFSGTGVFIETQYF
TGTGCCTTCTCCGGGACAGGGGTCTTCATCGAGACCCAGTACTTC
>NA|TRBJ2-3|TRBV6-5|TRBD2
CASSLGTRGDTQYF
TGTGCCAGCAGTCTCGGGACTAGGGGTGATACGCAGTATTTT
>once|TRBJ2-1|TRBV6-1|TRBD2
CATSEAGSTSGIDNEQFF
TGTGCCACCAGTGAAGCCGGCTCGACTAGCGGGATTGACAATGAGCAGTTCTTC
>NA|TRBJ1-5|TRBV6-6|TRBD1
CASSYRDREGQPQHF
TGTGCCAGCAGCTACCGGGACAGGGAAGGCCAGCCCCAGCATTTT
>NA|TRBJ2-5|TRBV5-1|NA
CASSLEAERETQYF
TGCGCCAGCAGCTTGGAGGCGGAACGCGAGACCCAGTACTTC
>NA|TRBJ2-1|TRBV4-1|TRBD2
CASRALAGTAYNEQFF
TGCGCCAGCAGGGCCTTAGCGGGAACAGCCTACAATGAGCAGTTCTTC
>NA|TRBJ1-2|TRBV25-1|NA
CASSEVGRNYGYTF
TGTGCCAGCAGTGAGGTCGGCAGGAACTATGGCTACACCTTC
>few|TRBJ2-1|TRBV4-1|NA
CASSQSYNEQFF
TGCGCCAGCAGCCAATCATACAATGAGCAGTTCTTC
>NA|TRBJ2-1|TRBV7-2|TRBD1
CASSSPDRVNSLIGNEQFF
TGTGCCAGCAGCTCACCGGACAGGGTTAATTCTTTAATCGGTAATGAGCAGTTCTTC
>NA|TRBJ1-1|TRBV5-4|NA
CASSSNNKMNTEAFF
TGTGCCAGCAGCTCAAATAACAAAATGAACACTGAAGCTTTCTTT
>NA|TRBJ2-1|TRBV9|NA
CASSPFSSGDNEQFF
TGTGCCAGCAGCCCATTCTCATCGGGGGACAATGAGCAGTTCTTC
>NA|TRBJ2-7|TRBV5-4|NA
CASSLAGLSAEQYF
TGTGCCAGCAGCTTGGCCGGACTATCTGCCGAGCAGTACTTC
>NA|TRBJ1-1|TRBV5-1|TRBD1
CASSGSGGASPFQSEAFF
TGCGCCAGCAGCGGATCAGGGGGCGCATCCCCGTTCCAGAGCGAAGCTTTCTTT
>NA|TRBJ2-3|TRBV2|TRBD2
CASSNGRETTDTQYF
TGTGCCAGCAGTAACGGGCGGGAGACCACAGATACGCAGTATTTT
>NA|TRBJ1-3|TRBV30|NA
CASSSGGNTIYF
TGTGCCTCCTCGTCCGGGGGAAACACCATATATTTT
>NA|TRBJ2-6|TRBV25-1|NA
CASSEYRFSGANVLTF
TGTGCCAGCAGTGAATATCGTTTCTCTGGGGCCAACGTCCTGACTTTC
>NA|TRBJ1-1|TRBV30|NA
CAWSVRGNTEAFF
TGTGCCTGGAGTGTCCGGGGGAACACTGAAGCTTTCTTT
>once|TRBJ2-3|TRBV29-1|TRBD2
CSVQRERADTQYF
TGCAGCGTACAGCGGGAGAGGGCAGATACGCAGTATTTT
>NA|TRBJ2-5|TRBV30|NA
CAWSVHLSQETQYF
TGTGCCTGGAGTGTGCATTTGAGCCAAGAGACCCAGTACTTC
>NA|TRBJ2-2|TRBV6-5|TRBD2
CASRGSGGTGELFF
TGTGCCAGCAGGGGTAGCGGGGGCACCGGGGAGCTGTTTTTT
>NA|TRBJ2-1|TRBV5-5|TRBD2
CASSFIGTSYNEQFF
TGTGCCAGCAGCTTCATCGGGACTAGTTACAATGAGCAGTTCTTC
>once|TRBJ2-1|TRBV4-1|TRBD2
CASSQPLAGDNEQFF
TGCGCCAGCAGCCAGCCTTTGGCGGGGGACAATGAGCAGTTCTTC
>NA|TRBJ2-5|TRBV4-1|TRBD2
CASSQDRTSGQETQYF
TGCGCCAGCAGCCAAGACCGGACTAGCGGGCAAGAGACCCAGTACTTC
>NA|TRBJ1-4|TRBV5-1|TRBD1
CASSPSPDRAEEKLFF
TGCGCCAGCAGCCCGAGCCCGGACAGGGCAGAAGAAAAACTGTTTTTT
>once|TRBJ1-1|TRBV6-4|NA
CASSVEVGAFF
TGTGCCAGCAGTGTTGAGGTGGGAGCTTTCTTT
>NA|TRBJ2-7|TRBV5-4|TRBD2
CASSLGVGRGYEQYF
TGTGCCAGCAGCTTGGGGGTCGGGAGGGGCTACGAGCAGTACTTC
>NA|TRBJ2-3|TRBV30|NA
CAWSVALGPDTQYF
TGTGCCTGGAGTGTAGCCCTGGGGCCAGATACGCAGTATTTT
>medium-sized|TRBJ2-7|TRBV2|TRBD2
CASTGDYSYEQYF
TGTGCCAGCACCGGGGACTATTCCTACGAGCAGTACTTC
>NA|TRBJ2-7|TRBV4-1|NA
CASSPVSSYEQYF
TGCGCCAGCAGCCCCGTCAGCTCCTACGAGCAGTACTTC
>NA|TRBJ1-2|TRBV11-2|TRBD1
CASSGRDRVYGYTF
TGTGCCAGCAGCGGAAGGGACAGGGTCTATGGCTACACCTTC
>NA|TRBJ1-3|TRBV19|NA
CASSPPQGFAIYF
TGTGCCAGTAGTCCACCACAGGGATTTGCCATATATTTT
>NA|TRBJ2-7|TRBV30|NA
CARDQGVGYEQYF
TGTGCCCGCGACCAAGGGGTTGGGTACGAGCAGTACTTC
>NA|TRBJ1-5|TRBV9|NA
CASSVGGGEGQPQHF
TGTGCCAGCAGCGTAGGCGGGGGGGAGGGTCAGCCCCAGCATTTT
>few|TRBJ2-1|TRBV23-1|TRBD2
CASSQRASGKTGEQFF
TGCGCCAGCAGTCAAAGGGCTAGCGGGAAAACGGGTGAGCAGTTCTTC
>NA|TRBJ1-4|TRBV5-5|TRBD1
CASSQNRATGDEKLFF
TGTGCCAGCAGCCAAAACCGAGCAACAGGGGATGAAAAACTGTTTTTT
>NA|TRBJ2-7|TRBV4-2|TRBD2
CASSQVAGAGESYEQYF
TGTGCCAGCAGCCAAGTGGCAGGAGCGGGAGAGTCCTACGAGCAGTACTTC
>NA|TRBJ2-5|TRBV7-6|NA
CASSPLGRKETQYF
TGTGCCAGCAGCCCCTTGGGGAGGAAAGAGACCCAGTACTTC
>NA|TRBJ1-1|TRBV4-2|NA
CASSRNTGRGEAFF
TGTGCCAGCAGCCGGAACACAGGGCGGGGGGAAGCTTTCTTT
>NA|TRBJ1-2|TRBV6-5|NA
CASSYSPEAADFGYTF
TGTGCCAGCAGTTACTCCCCCGAGGCGGCTGATTTTGGCTACACCTTC
>NA|TRBJ2-3|TRBV19|TRBD2
CASSQTSGSSDTQYF
TGTGCCAGTAGCCAAACTAGCGGGAGCTCAGATACGCAGTATTTT
>NA|TRBJ1-1|TRBV7-9|TRBD1
CASSRRTGTNTEAFF
TGTGCCAGCAGCCGACGGACAGGGACGAACACTGAAGCTTTCTTT
>NA|TRBJ2-4|TRBV30|NA
CAWGPWLSSGAKNIQYF
TGTGCCTGGGGTCCCTGGCTCTCCTCGGGGGCCAAAAACATTCAGTACTTC
>NA|TRBJ2-4|TRBV30|NA
CAWSAGPLQYF
TGTGCCTGGAGTGCGGGTCCGCTTCAGTACTTC
>NA|TRBJ1-2|TRBV29-1|TRBD1
CSVGAGTGYGYTF
TGCAGCGTCGGCGCCGGGACAGGGTATGGCTACACCTTC